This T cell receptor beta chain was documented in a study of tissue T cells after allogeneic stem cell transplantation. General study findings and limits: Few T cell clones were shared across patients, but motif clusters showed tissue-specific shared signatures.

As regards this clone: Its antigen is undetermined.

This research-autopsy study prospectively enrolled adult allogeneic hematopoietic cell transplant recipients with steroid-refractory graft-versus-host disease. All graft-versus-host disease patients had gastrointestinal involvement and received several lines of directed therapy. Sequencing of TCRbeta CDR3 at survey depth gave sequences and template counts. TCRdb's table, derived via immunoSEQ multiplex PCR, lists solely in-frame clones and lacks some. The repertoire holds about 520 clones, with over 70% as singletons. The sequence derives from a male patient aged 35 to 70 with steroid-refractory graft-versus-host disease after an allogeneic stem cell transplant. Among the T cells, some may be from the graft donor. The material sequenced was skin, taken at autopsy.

The CDR3 sequence: CASRGGWGGYTF. In nucleotides, the CDR3 is TGTGCCAGCAGGGGGGGTTGGGGCGGCTACACCTTC. The chain joins TRBV7-6 to TRBJ1-2, with D perhaps TRBD1 (5 bases). V was pared by 6 bases and J by 8 bases, with 13 bases between. The germline V gene has CDR1 SGHVS and CDR2 FNYEAQ. This CDR3 is 12 amino acids long.